This is a list of T cell receptor beta chains from one sample in a study of control samples from healthy donors and cancer patients. This table comes from immunoSEQ multiplex PCR, and its TCRdb copy is limited to in-frame clones, with some not included. In the table there are tens of thousands of clones, approximately 88% of which are singletons. The source material was PBMCs. These receptors were taken from a man between 65 and 79 years old with lung cancer. CDR3s include the opening cysteine and the closing phenylalanine or tryptophan. Fields, in order: clone size, D gene, V gene, J gene, CDR3 protein, CDR3 DNA. D genes are given only for firm matches. Clone size, where shown, is once, few, many, or a class for clones that have expanded.

>few|-|TRBV6-5|TRBJ1-1
CASSLSGGNTEAFF
TGTGCCAGCAGCCTATCGGGGGGAAACACTGAAGCTTTCTTT
>-|-|TRBV5-8|TRBJ1-5
CASSPRERPQHF
TGTGCCAGCAGCCCCCGAGAGCGGCCCCAGCATTTT
>-|-|TRBV24-1|TRBJ1-3
CATSENPKISGNTIYF
TGTGCCACCAGTGAAAATCCCAAGATCTCTGGAAACACCATATATTTT
>-|TRBD1|TRBV7-9|TRBJ1-2
CASSRHGTGVGYTF
TGTGCCAGCAGCCGTCACGGGACAGGGGTTGGCTACACCTTC
>-|-|TRBV19|TRBJ1-4
CASSIARGREKLFF
TGTGCCAGTAGTATAGCTCGGGGGCGCGAAAAACTGTTTTTT
>-|-|TRBV18|TRBJ1-6
CASSPYPPRTRSSYNSPLHF
TGTGCCAGCTCACCGTACCCTCCACGTACTAGGAGCTCCTATAATTCACCCCTCCACTTT
>-|-|TRBV12-3/TRBV12-4|TRBJ2-1
CASRDLSEQFF
TGTGCCAGCAGAGACCTTAGTGAGCAGTTCTTC
>-|TRBD2|TRBV9|TRBJ2-3
CASSPRLAGGSDTQYF
TGTGCCAGCAGCCCACGACTAGCGGGGGGATCGGATACGCAGTATTTT
>-|-|TRBV18|TRBJ2-7
CASSRTGTDSKQYF
TGTGCCAGCTCACGAACCGGGACGGATAGTAAGCAGTACTTC
>-|-|TRBV7-9|TRBJ1-1
CASSLVNTEAFF
TGTGCCAGCAGCTTAGTGAACACTGAAGCTTTCTTT
>-|-|TRBV6-5|TRBJ2-1
CASSYSFSRAGNEQFF
TGTGCCAGCAGTTACTCCTTTTCCAGGGCGGGCAATGAGCAGTTCTTC
>-|TRBD1|TRBV7-8|TRBJ1-2
CASSPIDRAGYTF
TGTGCCAGCAGCCCGATCGACAGGGCTGGCTACACCTTC
>few|-|TRBV19|TRBJ1-2
CASSIAGSYGYTF
TGTGCCAGTAGTATAGCAGGGTCCTATGGCTACACCTTC
>-|-|TRBV19|TRBJ2-6
CASGQLFSGANVLTF
TGTGCCAGTGGACAGTTATTCTCTGGGGCCAACGTCCTGACTTTC
>once|TRBD1|TRBV6-5|TRBJ2-7
CASSWTRGPYYEQYF
TGTGCCAGCAGTTGGACCAGGGGGCCTTACTACGAGCAGTACTTC
>-|TRBD1|TRBV28|TRBJ1-2
CASSSPWGDRANYGYTF
TGTGCCAGCAGTTCACCCTGGGGGGACAGAGCTAACTATGGCTACACCTTC
>-|-|TRBV28|TRBJ1-6
CASRPQVPRDSPLHF
TGTGCCAGCAGGCCCCAAGTCCCGCGGGATTCACCCCTCCACTTT
>few|TRBD2|TRBV5-1|TRBJ2-5
CASSFWRGDEETQYF
TGCGCCAGCAGCTTCTGGCGGGGGGACGAAGAGACCCAGTACTTC